A selection of T cell receptor beta chains follows, all from one sample in a study of blood T cell repertoires in COVID-19. Data came from immunoSEQ multiplex PCR; TCRdb stores just in-frame clones and leaves some out. The sample has 150,000 to 200,000 clones; approximately 88% are singletons. Sample: PBMCs or T cells enriched from blood (not recorded which). The receptors come from a woman aged 55-75 years who had recovered from COVID-19. Each CDR3 is given with its conserved first and last residue. A D gene is named only where the DNA matches it firmly. Clone size, where shown, is once, few, many, or a class for clones that have expanded.

V,D,J,size,DNA,CDR3
TRBV5-1,-,TRBJ1-3,-,TGCGCCAGCAGCCCAGACATGATTGGAAACACCATATATTTT,CASSPDMIGNTIYF
TRBV11-2,TRBD2,TRBJ2-2,-,TGTGCCAGCAGTACTAATAGCGGGAGCACGGGCACCGGGGAGCTGTTTTTT,CASSTNSGSTGTGELFF
TRBV28,-,TRBJ1-1,once,TGTGCCAGCAGTTCTACAGGGACGAACACTGAAGCTTTCTTT,CASSSTGTNTEAFF
TRBV6-5,-,TRBJ1-1,-,TGTGCCAGCAGCCATGGGAGGGTAGCTTTCTTT,CASSHGRVAFF
TRBV19,TRBD2,TRBJ2-7,-,TGTGCCACAAGGACTAGCGGGAGCATGGTGCAGTACTTC,CATRTSGSMVQYF
TRBV11-2,-,TRBJ1-3,-,TGTGCCAGCAGCTCCGTCGGGGGGCCAGGAAACACCATATATTTT,CASSSVGGPGNTIYF
TRBV13,TRBD2,TRBJ2-7,-,TGTGCCAGCAGCCGACAGGGACTAGCGGGAGGGCCCTCCTACGAGCAGTACTTC,CASSRQGLAGGPSYEQYF
TRBV7-8,-,TRBJ1-2,-,TGTGCCAGCAGCTCTCTCGACAGAAAGTATGGCTACACCTTC,CASSSLDRKYGYTF
TRBV6-5,TRBD1,TRBJ1-2,-,TGTGCCAGCAGGGACCCAGGGGGCCGAAACTATGGCTACACCTTC,CASRDPGGRNYGYTF
TRBV24-1,-,TRBJ1-4,-,TGTGCCACCAGTGATTTTTCAGCTAATGAAAAACTGTTTTTT,CATSDFSANEKLFF
TRBV28,TRBD1,TRBJ1-5,-,TGTGCCAGCAGCTATGACAGGGGAGCCCAGCATTTT,CASSYDRGAQHF
TRBV10-3,-,TRBJ1-6,-,TGTGCCATCAGTGATCGACAGGATAATTCACCCCTCCACTTT,CAISDRQDNSPLHF
TRBV10-2,-,TRBJ1-1,-,TGCGCCAGCAGTCGGGAAAGGAGATCTGAAGCTTTCTTT,CASSRERRSEAFF
TRBV6-5,-,TRBJ1-6,-,TGTGCCAGCAGTACCGGGGTCATTTCACCCCTCCACTTT,CASSTGVISPLHF
TRBV2,-,TRBJ1-2,-,TGTGCCAGCAGTGAGTCTTACCGGGAAAAGTATGGCTACACCTTC,CASSESYREKYGYTF
TRBV5-5,TRBD1,TRBJ2-2,-,TGTGCCAGCAGCCCGAGACAGGGGGTAGTCGGCGGGGAGCTGTTTTTT,CASSPRQGVVGGELFF
TRBV18,TRBD1,TRBJ1-1,-,TGTGCCAGCTCACTATCACAGGGGGCTGAGACTGAAGCTTTCTTT,CASSLSQGAETEAFF
TRBV2,TRBD1,TRBJ2-3,once,TGTGCCAGCAGTGAAGCTAGGGGGCAGCGGTATTTT,CASSEARGQRYF
TRBV4-1,-,TRBJ1-5,few,TGCGCCAGCAGCGCTCGTGAGGGTCAGCCCCAGCATTTT,CASSAREGQPQHF
TRBV7-3,TRBD2,TRBJ2-3,once,TGTGCCAGCAGTCCCGGGCGGACTAGCGGGACAGATACGCAGTATTTT,CASSPGRTSGTDTQYF
TRBV9,TRBD1,TRBJ2-7,-,TGTGCCAGCAGCGTTGGACAGGGGGTGGGATACGAGCAGTACTTC,CASSVGQGVGYEQYF
TRBV11-2,TRBD2,TRBJ2-1,-,TGTGCCAGCAGCTTAAGACTAGCGTACTCCTACAATGAGCAGTTCTTC,CASSLRLAYSYNEQFF
TRBV6-1,TRBD1,TRBJ1-6,-,TGTGCCAGCAGTGAACAGGGGGCTGATTCACCCCTCCACTTT,CASSEQGADSPLHF
TRBV5-4,TRBD1,TRBJ1-2,-,TGTGCCAGCAGCTTGGACAGGGACAGGGGCTACACCTTC,CASSLDRDRGYTF
TRBV5-1,-,TRBJ2-2,-,TGCGCCAGCAGCCTAACGGACTCGGGGACCGGGGAGCTGTTTTTT,CASSLTDSGTGELFF
TRBV18,-,TRBJ2-1,-,TGTGCCAGCTCGCCACAGGAGGCTGGTGAGCAGTTCTTC,CASSPQEAGEQFF
TRBV5-1,-,TRBJ2-3,few,TGCGCCAGCAGCTTTCAACTATTCACAGATACGCAGTATTTT,CASSFQLFTDTQYF
TRBV6-5,-,TRBJ2-2,-,TGTGCCAGCAGTTACTCCGGGATAAGGACCGGGGAGCTGTTTTTT,CASSYSGIRTGELFF
TRBV28,TRBD2,TRBJ2-5,once,TGTGCCAGCAGCGACTCTAGCGGGAGTGAGACCCAGTACTTC,CASSDSSGSETQYF
TRBV11-2,-,TRBJ2-7,-,TGTGCCAGCAGCTCCGGGGCCTACGAGCAGTACTTC,CASSSGAYEQYF
TRBV5-1,TRBD1,TRBJ2-5,-,TGCGCCAGCAGTCCCGGGACAGGGCAAGAGACCCAGTACTTC,CASSPGTGQETQYF
TRBV5-1,-,TRBJ2-2,-,TGCGCCAGCAGCCCCGGGGTGCCCCACGGGGAGCTGTTTTTT,CASSPGVPHGELFF
TRBV4-1,-,TRBJ2-7,-,TGCGCCAGCAGCCCAAAGACAGGTCCCTACGAGCAGTACTTC,CASSPKTGPYEQYF
TRBV4-2,-,TRBJ1-1,-,TGTGCCAGCAGCGCGAGGGGGTTGGCGAACACTGAAGCTTTCTTT,CASSARGLANTEAFF
TRBV6-6,-,TRBJ2-7,-,TGTGCCAGCACCTTATCGACAGGAGCCGAGCAGTACTTC,CASTLSTGAEQYF
TRBV29-1,TRBD1,TRBJ1-3,-,TGCAGCAGCCGGGACAGGGGGCTAGGGGGAAACACCATATATTTT,CSSRDRGLGGNTIYF
TRBV5-1,TRBD2,TRBJ2-2,-,TGCGCCAGCAGCTTGGCCTTTAGCGGGGGGGCCGGAACCGGGGAGCTGTTTTTT,CASSLAFSGGAGTGELFF
TRBV29-1,-,TRBJ1-3,-,TGCAGCGTTGGCGGGTTTACTGGAAACACCATATATTTT,CSVGGFTGNTIYF